This TCR beta chain was identified in a study of neoadjuvant anti-PD-1 for oral cavity cancer. Study as a whole: Most patients had three to four biweekly doses of 3 mg/kg nivolumab before resection.

As to this clone: Its specificity is not known. One junction end disagrees with the germline gene, perhaps due to a read error.

Blood libraries mostly used around 0.45 ug genomic DNA, six replicates each. Libraries were prepared by immunoSEQ multiplex PCR; TCRdb keeps only in-frame clonotypes and omits some of them. The sample lists around 13,000 clones, over 65% occurring once. Germline V CDR1 and CDR2: SNHLY, FYNNEI. CDR3 length equals 13 residues. Broader study findings: PBMC Gini-index clonality exceeded responders' in non-responders post-nivolumab. TCR analyses covered only a few patients per response group.

The chain uses TRBV2 and TRBJ2-7; D is ambiguous. This receptor was obtained from a person aged 35-79 years with oral cavity squamous cell carcinoma. Specimen: PBMCs, collected before nivolumab (anti-PD-1) treatment. The CDR3 DNA is TGTGCCAGCACCCAGTCGCTCTCCTACGAGCGGTACTTC. Translation gives CASTQSLSYERYF.